This is a list of T cell receptor beta chains from one sample in a study of cytomegalovirus exposure and HLA in healthy donors. TCRdb's table, derived via immunoSEQ multiplex PCR, lists solely in-frame clones and lacks some. The table lists some 140,000 clones, approximately 87% of them singletons. The sequenced sample consisted of PBMCs. The receptors come from a woman aged 30 to 39 in good health and CMV-seronegative. Each CDR3 is given with its conserved first and last residue. A D gene is named only where the DNA matches it firmly. Size is omitted from some rows. Given values are once, few, many or a class for expanded clones.

cdr3_aa: CASSTQLYNSPLHF
cdr3_nt: TGTGCCAGTAGTACACAGCTGTATAATTCACCCCTCCACTTT
v_call: TRBV19
clone_size: -
d_call: -
j_call: TRBJ1-6

cdr3_aa: CASSQDLSVGSEKLFF
cdr3_nt: TGCGCCAGCAGCCAAGATTTGTCTGTGGGGAGTGAAAAACTGTTTTTT
v_call: TRBV4-3
clone_size: few
d_call: -
j_call: TRBJ1-4

cdr3_aa: CASSSPYEQYF
cdr3_nt: TGTGCCAGCAGTTCTCCCTACGAGCAGTACTTC
v_call: TRBV28
clone_size: few
d_call: -
j_call: TRBJ2-7

cdr3_aa: CASSVGGTTTYEQYF
cdr3_nt: TGTGCCAGCAGTGTCGGGGGGACAACAACCTACGAGCAGTACTTC
v_call: TRBV2
clone_size: -
d_call: -
j_call: TRBJ2-7

cdr3_aa: CASSRGQGVGTEAFF
cdr3_nt: TGTGCCAGTAGTAGAGGACAGGGAGTAGGCACTGAAGCTTTCTTT
v_call: TRBV19
clone_size: once
d_call: TRBD1
j_call: TRBJ1-1

cdr3_aa: CASSLESGGNEKLFF
cdr3_nt: TGTGCCAGCAGCCTAGAGTCGGGGGGGAACGAAAAACTGTTTTTT
v_call: TRBV28
clone_size: once
d_call: -
j_call: TRBJ1-4

cdr3_aa: CASSEPDRGVLGNEQFF
cdr3_nt: TGCGCCAGCAGTGAGCCGGACAGGGGGGTTTTGGGCAATGAGCAGTTCTTC
v_call: TRBV10-2
clone_size: -
d_call: TRBD1
j_call: TRBJ2-1

cdr3_aa: CASSEFAGDSTDTQYF
cdr3_nt: TGTGCCAGCAGTGAATTTGCGGGGGATTCCACAGATACGCAGTATTTT
v_call: TRBV6-1
clone_size: -
d_call: TRBD2
j_call: TRBJ2-3

cdr3_aa: CASSPARPGQGGQFF
cdr3_nt: TGTGCCAGTAGTCCAGCCCGCCCGGGACAGGGGGGGCAGTTCTTC
v_call: TRBV19
clone_size: -
d_call: TRBD1
j_call: TRBJ2-1

cdr3_aa: CASSPTDRFGYTF
cdr3_nt: TGTGCCAGCTCACCAACGGACAGATTCGGCTACACCTTC
v_call: TRBV18
clone_size: -
d_call: -
j_call: TRBJ1-2

cdr3_aa: CASSSMGGGNTEAFF
cdr3_nt: TGTGCCAGCAGCAGCATGGGGGGTGGGAACACTGAAGCTTTCTTT
v_call: TRBV5-5
clone_size: -
d_call: -
j_call: TRBJ1-1

cdr3_aa: CASSYSTSDYEQYF
cdr3_nt: TGTGCCAGCAGTTACAGTACTAGCGACTACGAGCAGTACTTC
v_call: TRBV6-6
clone_size: -
d_call: TRBD2
j_call: TRBJ2-7

cdr3_aa: CASSPPSPKAGGSYNEQFF
cdr3_nt: TGTGCCAGCTCACCACCGTCCCCCAAGGCGGGGGGCTCCTACAATGAGCAGTTCTTC
v_call: TRBV18
clone_size: -
d_call: TRBD2
j_call: TRBJ2-1

cdr3_aa: CASSLGQGNTIYF
cdr3_nt: TGCGCCAGCAGCTTGGGACAGGGAAACACCATATATTTT
v_call: TRBV5-1
clone_size: few
d_call: -
j_call: TRBJ1-3

cdr3_aa: CASSLDEASSSYEQYF
cdr3_nt: TGTGCCAGCAGCTTGGATGAAGCGTCGAGCTCCTACGAGCAGTACTTC
v_call: TRBV5-4
clone_size: -
d_call: -
j_call: TRBJ2-7

cdr3_aa: CASSQDLASEELFF
cdr3_nt: TGCGCCAGCAGCCAAGATCTTGCCAGTGAGGAGCTGTTTTTT
v_call: TRBV4-3
clone_size: -
d_call: -
j_call: TRBJ2-2

cdr3_aa: CASSFFPFPGQQETQYF
cdr3_nt: TGTGCCAGCAGCTTTTTTCCATTCCCGGGACAACAAGAGACCCAGTACTTC
v_call: TRBV2
clone_size: -
d_call: -
j_call: TRBJ2-5

cdr3_aa: CASSLYASSYNEQFF
cdr3_nt: TGCGCCAGCAGCTTGTATGCGAGCTCCTACAATGAGCAGTTCTTC
v_call: TRBV5-1
clone_size: -
d_call: -
j_call: TRBJ2-1

cdr3_aa: CASSRGGAAEAFF
cdr3_nt: TGCGCCAGCAGCCGTGGGGGGGCAGCTGAAGCTTTCTTT
v_call: TRBV4-3
clone_size: -
d_call: -
j_call: TRBJ1-1

cdr3_aa: CAVRASGSSYEQYF
cdr3_nt: TGTGCCGTCCGCGCCAGCGGGAGCTCCTACGAGCAGTACTTC
v_call: TRBV10-3
clone_size: few
d_call: TRBD2
j_call: TRBJ2-7

cdr3_aa: CASSEQRNTEAFF
cdr3_nt: TGTGCCAGCAGCGAACAGCGGAACACTGAAGCTTTCTTT
v_call: TRBV2
clone_size: -
d_call: -
j_call: TRBJ1-1

cdr3_aa: CASSSRDRPPSTDTQYF
cdr3_nt: TGTGCCAGCAGCTCCCGGGACAGGCCTCCTAGCACAGATACGCAGTATTTT
v_call: TRBV5-4
clone_size: -
d_call: TRBD1
j_call: TRBJ2-3

cdr3_aa: CASSPHEGVVYGYTF
cdr3_nt: TGTGCCAGCAGCCCTCACGAGGGAGTTGTGTATGGCTACACCTTC
v_call: TRBV9
clone_size: -
d_call: -
j_call: TRBJ1-2

cdr3_aa: CASSQVASPDTQYF
cdr3_nt: TGTGCCAGCAGCCAAGTTGCTAGCCCAGATACGCAGTATTTT
v_call: TRBV4-2
clone_size: -
d_call: -
j_call: TRBJ2-3

cdr3_aa: CASSQDFSSNQPQHF
cdr3_nt: TGCGCCAGCAGCCAGGACTTTTCTAGCAATCAGCCCCAGCATTTT
v_call: TRBV4-3
clone_size: few
d_call: -
j_call: TRBJ1-5

cdr3_aa: CASSRTSGGTFSYEQYF
cdr3_nt: TGTGCCAGCAGCCGGACTAGCGGGGGGACTTTCTCCTACGAGCAGTACTTC
v_call: TRBV5-6
clone_size: -
d_call: TRBD2
j_call: TRBJ2-7

cdr3_aa: CASSIPGTGRIYGYTF
cdr3_nt: TGTGCCAGCAGTATCCCGGGGACAGGTCGGATCTATGGCTACACCTTC
v_call: TRBV28
clone_size: -
d_call: TRBD1
j_call: TRBJ1-2

cdr3_aa: CASSLGLAGVNEQFF
cdr3_nt: TGTGCCAGCAGTTTGGGACTAGCGGGGGTCAATGAGCAGTTCTTC
v_call: TRBV27
clone_size: -
d_call: TRBD2
j_call: TRBJ2-1

cdr3_aa: CASSFDFSTDTQYF
cdr3_nt: TGTGCCAGCAGTTTTGACTTTAGCACAGATACGCAGTATTTT
v_call: TRBV6-5
clone_size: -
d_call: -
j_call: TRBJ2-3

cdr3_aa: CASSLGATKNNEQFF
cdr3_nt: TGTGCCAGCAGCTTAGGGGCAACAAAAAACAATGAGCAGTTCTTC
v_call: TRBV7-3
clone_size: -
d_call: -
j_call: TRBJ2-1

cdr3_aa: CASSTRLAGGGNEQFF
cdr3_nt: TGTGCCAGCAGCACTAGACTAGCGGGAGGGGGAAATGAGCAGTTCTTC
v_call: TRBV5-4
clone_size: -
d_call: TRBD2
j_call: TRBJ2-1

cdr3_aa: CASSLGGTGFEQYF
cdr3_nt: TGTGCCAGCAGCTTAGGGGGGACAGGGTTCGAGCAGTACTTC
v_call: TRBV7-9
clone_size: -
d_call: TRBD1
j_call: TRBJ2-7

cdr3_aa: CASSEGGGNYEQYF
cdr3_nt: TGTGCCAGCAGTGAAGGAGGCGGTAATTACGAGCAGTACTTC
v_call: TRBV6-1
clone_size: -
d_call: -
j_call: TRBJ2-7

cdr3_aa: CASSSNRGSDNEQFF
cdr3_nt: TGTGCCAGCAGCTCAAACAGGGGTTCCGACAATGAGCAGTTCTTC
v_call: TRBV7-9
clone_size: -
d_call: TRBD1
j_call: TRBJ2-1

cdr3_aa: CASSGRAYEQYF
cdr3_nt: TGCGCCAGCAGTGGCAGGGCCTACGAGCAGTACTTC
v_call: TRBV5-1
clone_size: -
d_call: -
j_call: TRBJ2-7

cdr3_aa: CASSQDMGRGYVTDTQYF
cdr3_nt: TGCGCCAGCAGCCAAGATATGGGCCGTGGGTATGTCACAGATACGCAGTATTTT
v_call: TRBV4-3
clone_size: -
d_call: -
j_call: TRBJ2-3

cdr3_aa: CASSPGRGSLGGDRGFF
cdr3_nt: TGCGCCAGCAGCCCGGGAAGGGGCTCCCTCGGCGGGGACCGTGGTTTCTTT
v_call: TRBV5-1
clone_size: -
d_call: -
j_call: TRBJ1-1

cdr3_aa: CASSAEGGTDTQYF
cdr3_nt: TGTGCCAGCAGCGCAGAGGGGGGCACAGATACGCAGTATTTT
v_call: TRBV6-4
clone_size: -
d_call: -
j_call: TRBJ2-3

cdr3_aa: CASSEAERVGQVRSQPQHF
cdr3_nt: TGTGCCAGCAGTGAAGCAGAGCGAGTCGGACAGGTAAGAAGTCAGCCCCAGCATTTT
v_call: TRBV6-1
clone_size: -
d_call: TRBD1
j_call: TRBJ1-5

cdr3_aa: CASSEDTAREQYF
cdr3_nt: TGTGCCAGCAGTGAAGATACTGCACGCGAGCAGTACTTC
v_call: TRBV2
clone_size: -
d_call: -
j_call: TRBJ2-7

cdr3_aa: CASSIRPRVRPSIREAFF
cdr3_nt: TGTGCCAGTAGTATTCGGCCACGGGTTCGGCCGTCCATACGCGAAGCTTTCTTT
v_call: TRBV19
clone_size: -
d_call: -
j_call: TRBJ1-1

cdr3_aa: CASSSTGAFGTQYF
cdr3_nt: TGTGCCAGCAGCTCCACTGGGGCCTTTGGGACCCAGTACTTC
v_call: TRBV6-1
clone_size: -
d_call: -
j_call: TRBJ2-5

cdr3_aa: CASSQLAGVNIQYF
cdr3_nt: TGCGCCAGCAGCCAACTAGCGGGGGTAAACATTCAGTACTTC
v_call: TRBV5-1
clone_size: -
d_call: TRBD2
j_call: TRBJ2-4

cdr3_aa: CASSTLAGEVDTQYF
cdr3_nt: TGTGCCAGTAGTACCCTCGCGGGAGAGGTTGATACGCAGTATTTT
v_call: TRBV19
clone_size: -
d_call: TRBD2
j_call: TRBJ2-3

cdr3_aa: CASSPLTGATIPIYEQYF
cdr3_nt: TGTGCCAGCAGTCCTCTCACAGGGGCGACTATCCCGATCTACGAGCAGTACTTC
v_call: TRBV28
clone_size: -
d_call: TRBD1
j_call: TRBJ2-7

cdr3_aa: CATSSPRQGPSSYEQFF
cdr3_nt: TGTGCCACCAGCAGCCCTCGACAGGGGCCCTCCTCGTATGAGCAGTTCTTC
v_call: TRBV15
clone_size: -
d_call: TRBD1
j_call: TRBJ2-1

cdr3_aa: CASSPGLGISDEQFF
cdr3_nt: TGTGCCAGCAGCCCGGGACTAGGTATCAGCGATGAGCAGTTCTTC
v_call: TRBV7-9
clone_size: -
d_call: TRBD2
j_call: TRBJ2-1

cdr3_aa: CASSLDPTGGRYGYTF
cdr3_nt: TGTGCCAGCAGCTTAGATCCGACAGGGGGTCGGTATGGCTACACCTTC
v_call: TRBV11-2
clone_size: -
d_call: TRBD1
j_call: TRBJ1-2

cdr3_aa: CASSSLAGGFVYEQYF
cdr3_nt: TGTGCCAGCAGTTCCCTAGCGGGGGGCTTTGTTTACGAGCAGTACTTC
v_call: TRBV27
clone_size: -
d_call: TRBD2
j_call: TRBJ2-7

cdr3_aa: CASSETGGVYGYTF
cdr3_nt: TGTGCCAGCAGTGAAACAGGGGGAGTCTATGGCTACACCTTC
v_call: TRBV2
clone_size: -
d_call: TRBD1
j_call: TRBJ1-2

cdr3_aa: CASSFTGTGYDEQYF
cdr3_nt: TGTGCCAGCAGTTTCACCGGGACAGGGTATGACGAGCAGTACTTC
v_call: TRBV6-5
clone_size: few
d_call: TRBD1
j_call: TRBJ2-7

cdr3_aa: CASRDTGSYGYTF
cdr3_nt: TGTGCCAGCAGGGACACAGGGAGCTATGGCTACACCTTC
v_call: TRBV27
clone_size: -
d_call: -
j_call: TRBJ1-2

cdr3_aa: CASSLVLAGQVPGEQYF
cdr3_nt: TGTGCCAGCAGCTTAGTACTAGCGGGACAAGTTCCGGGCGAGCAGTACTTC
v_call: TRBV7-9
clone_size: -
d_call: TRBD2
j_call: TRBJ2-7

cdr3_aa: CASSLWELPYQETQYF
cdr3_nt: TGTGCCAGCAGCCTCTGGGAGCTTCCGTACCAAGAGACCCAGTACTTC
v_call: TRBV7-2
clone_size: once
d_call: -
j_call: TRBJ2-5

cdr3_aa: CASLPPPGQTSDTEAFF
cdr3_nt: TGTGCCTCACTTCCCCCACCGGGACAGACGTCTGACACTGAAGCTTTCTTT
v_call: TRBV28
clone_size: -
d_call: TRBD1
j_call: TRBJ1-1